Reported below is one T cell receptor beta chain. Germline V gene sequence: CDR1 SGHNT, CDR2 YYREEE (reference sequence). V was pared by 4 bases and J by 0 bases, with 8 bases between. The CDR3 consists of 14 residues. This sample stems from a study of T cell responses to AZD1222 COVID-19 vaccine. The data were produced by immunoSEQ multiplex PCR, yet TCRdb's version contains in-frame clones alone and is incomplete. The data contain roughly 120,000 clones, around nine tenths of them seen just once; the ten biggest clones take up 2.8%. The rearrangement joins TRBV5-4 to TRBJ1-3; D is perhaps TRBD1 (6 bases). The source was peripheral blood, collected on day 0 of AZD1222 vaccination. The TCR was taken from an adult in good health. The CDR3 loop reads CASSATGSGNTIYF. The CDR3 DNA follows: TGTGCCAGCAGCGCGACAGGCTCTGGAAACACCATATATTTT.